This entry lists 22 T cell receptor beta chains sequenced from one sample in a study of graft-versus-host responses after intestinal transplantation (dated by TCRdb to 2020 to 2023). The antigens for these receptors are not known. Library generation was performed with the immunoSEQ multiplex PCR assay. TCRdb limited this immuneACCESS table to in-frame rearrangements with V and J called. A share of clones is missing; checked studies link under half to unresolved V genes, and the rest is unexplained. Across this sample there are under 140,000 clones, with around 93% seen only once. The ten biggest clones cover roughly 0.5% of the sample. Sample time point, as interpreted from the label and publication: cells obtained before transplantation from donor or recipient. The input for sequencing was unstimulated CD8+ T cells sorted from spleen or lymph node cells, taken before intestinal transplant. The receptors derive from a human donor who received an intestinal transplant.

The chain carries TRBV27 and TRBJ1-2; 8 nucleotides agree with TRBD1. V lost 6 bases, J lost 7 bases, and 16 bases stayed unmatched. CDR1 is MNHEY and CDR2 is SMNVEV in the germline V gene (reference sequence). The length of the CDR3 is 16 residues. The CDR3 loop is CASSPYPGQGFRGYTF. The CDR3, as DNA: TGTGCCAGCAGCCCTTACCCAGGACAGGGTTTTCGTGGCTACACCTTC.

CDR3 amino acids: CASSPRLSGANVLTF. The DNA of the CDR3 is TGTGCCAGCAGTCCTCGCCTCTCTGGGGCCAACGTCCTGACTTTC. This chain links TRBV28 with TRBJ2-6; D unclear. V gave up 5 bases and J gave up 0 bases, with 8 bases separating them. This CDR3 has 15 amino acids. From germline, CDR1 is MDHEN and CDR2 SYDVKM.

This chain joins TRBV7-9 and TRBJ2-7; possible D gene TRBD1, 6 bases. V lost 0 bases to trimming and J lost 5 bases, with 17 bases between them. In germline, CDR1 is SEHNR, CDR2 FQNEAQ (reference sequence). The length of the CDR3 is 16 residues. CDR3 in amino acids: CASSLAVAGDIHEQYF. The CDR3 DNA reads as TGTGCCAGCAGCTTAGCGGTGGCAGGGGATATCCACGAGCAGTACTTC.

The chain recombines TRBV18 with TRBJ2-4, with 11 bases aligning to TRBD2. CDR1 is KGHSH, CDR2 LQKENI, per germline. This CDR3 contains 21 residues. V lost 0 bases to trimming and J lost 0 bases; unmatched junction nucleotides: 13. CDR3 sequence: CASSPPVVPGLAVLAKNIQYF. Written as DNA, the CDR3 is TGTGCCAGCTCACCACCGGTAGTACCGGGACTAGCGGTTCTAGCCAAAAACATTCAGTACTTC.

V and J are TRBV9 and TRBJ1-2; unclear D gene. V was shortened by 3 bases and J by 3 bases, with 15 bases between the two germline ends. Germline V gives CDR1 SGDLS, CDR2 YYNGEE. The CDR3 extends over 15 amino acids. The CDR3 nucleotides are TGTGCCAGCAGCGAGGGCCTCCTAGAGGACTATGGCTACACCTTC. It codes for CASSEGLLEDYGYTF.

The V gene is TRBV5-1, the J gene TRBJ2-7, with D possibly matching TRBD2 (5 bases). CDR3 length: 13 amino acids. CDR1 is SGHRS, CDR2 YFSETQ, per germline. V lost 3 bases and J 3 bases, leaving 10 bases between the germline ends. In nucleotides, the CDR3 is TGCGCCAGCAGCTGGGAGAATGGCTACGAGCAGTACTTC. It translates to CASSWENGYEQYF.

The rearrangement links TRBV30 to TRBJ2-7; D possibly corresponds to TRBD1 (5 bases). With 0 bases removed from V and 4 bases from J, the gap between germline ends came to 16 bases. Germline CDR1 GTSNPN, CDR2 SVGIG (reference sequence). This CDR3 has 15 amino acids. DNA of the CDR3: TGTGCCTGGAGTGTCCCCCTTAGGGGAAAGTACGAGCAGTACTTC. It translates to CAWSVPLRGKYEQYF. The variable domain in full, with the rest retrieved from reference TRBV30 and TRBJ2-7, is SQTIHQWPATLVQPVGSPLSLECTVEGTSNPNLYWYRQAAGRGLQLLFYSVGIGQISSEVPQNLSASRPQDRQFILSSKKLLLSDSGFYLCAWSVPLRGKYEQYFGPGTRLTVT.

This clone was seen just once. The chain joins TRBV7-9 to TRBJ1-4, with D maybe TRBD1 (5 bases). This CDR3 has 14 residues. The ends were cut back, 4 bases at V and 3 bases at J, with 9 bases in the middle. Germline V gene sequence: CDR1 SEHNR, CDR2 FQNEAQ (reference sequence). The CDR3 reads CASSSDTSNEKLFF. The CDR3 coding sequence is TGTGCCAGCAGCTCGGACACTTCTAATGAAAAACTGTTTTTT. Based on the CDR3 plus reference TRBV7-9 and TRBJ1-4, the full variable domain is DTGVSQNPRHKITKRGQNVTFRCDPISEHNRLYWYRQTLGQGPEFLTYFQNEAQLEKSRLLSDRFSAERPKGSFSTLEIQRTEQGDSAMYLCASSSDTSNEKLFFGSGTQLSVL.

The CDR3 DNA is TGTGCCAGCAGGTGGGGAGGGGTGAACACTGAAGCTTTCTTT. This translates into CASRWGGVNTEAFF. J is TRBJ1-1 and V is TRBV28, with D possibly matching TRBD1 (5 bases). The ends were cut back, 6 bases at V and 0 bases at J, with 11 bases in the middle. Germline V gene lookup returns CDR1 MDHEN and CDR2 SYDVKM. This CDR3 contains 14 residues.

The chain is built from TRBV30 and TRBJ2-2; 9 nucleotides align to TRBD2. The CDR3 is made up of 14 amino acids. Germline CDR1 GTSNPN, CDR2 SVGIG (reference sequence). V lost 0 bases and J lost 7; bases outside the gene matches: 3. The CDR3 DNA reads TGTGCCTGGAGTGTAGTTAGCGGGAGCGGGGAGCTGTTTTTT. Its translation is CAWSVVSGSGELFF.

This sequence joins TRBV27 and TRBJ2-7; 7 bases fit TRBD1. Germline assignment: CDR1 MNHEY and CDR2 SMNVEV (reference sequence). The CDR3 is made up of 14 amino acids. Losses at the gene ends were 3 bases for V and 2 bases for J; bases not matched to a gene: 4. CDR3 in amino acids: CASSFRGPTYEQYF. The DNA of the CDR3 is TGTGCCAGCAGTTTTAGGGGGCCGACCTACGAGCAGTACTTC.

The rearrangement uses TRBV4-1 and TRBJ1-1; no clear D. The CDR3 consists of 16 residues. In germline, CDR1 is MGHRA, CDR2 YSYEKL. V was trimmed by 3 bases and J by 1 base, leaving 15 bases between them. The CDR3 DNA is TGCGCCAGCAGCCACCCGAACCGACGGAAGAACACTGAAGCTTTCTTT. Translation: CASSHPNRRKNTEAFF.

The chain links TRBV6-1 to TRBJ2-5, with D perhaps matching TRBD1 or TRBD2 (5 bases each). The J call may be wrong; the DNA end is better matched by TRBJ2-7. The CDR3 is made up of 14 amino acids. Germline V gives CDR1 MNHNS, CDR2 SASEGT. CDR3 DNA sequence: TGTGCCAGCAAACTGACGGGGACCGTTTACGAGCAGTACTTC. This codes for CASKLTGTVYEQYF.

The genes are TRBV27 and TRBJ2-1, with TRBD2 matching 7 bases. The CDR3 sequence is 14 residues long. Germline lookup yields CDR1 MNHEY and CDR2 SMNVEV (reference sequence). V dropped 6 bases and J dropped 7; count of bases not matched to a gene: 9. CDR3 coding DNA: TGTGCCAGCAGGGGAGCGGGAATGGGGAATGAGCAGTTCTTC. The encoded protein is CASRGAGMGNEQFF.

The V call is TRBV7-2, the J call TRBJ2-7, with 7 bases matching TRBD2. CDR1 is SGHTA, CDR2 FQGNSA, per germline. The CDR3 consists of 17 residues. Trimming at V came to 6 bases and at J to 3 bases, leaving 17 bases not matched to a gene. The CDR3 sequence: CASRPRLSGGSLYEQYF. CDR3 DNA sequence: TGTGCCAGCAGGCCTCGTTTATCGGGCGGGAGTCTCTACGAGCAGTACTTC.

The chain is built from TRBV29-1 and TRBJ1-4; no reliable D call. Deletions cut 7 bases from V and 6 bases from J, with 21 bases between. The CDR3 totals 15 residues. Germline CDR1 is SQVTM and CDR2 is ANQGSEA. CDR3 nucleotides: TGCAGCGCCGCCGGAGGCGCGGGTTTTGATGAAAAACTGTTTTTT. Translation: CSAAGGAGFDEKLFF.

V is TRBV2 and J is TRBJ2-5, with 8 bases that match TRBD2. Looked up from germline, CDR1 is SNHLY and CDR2 is FYNNEI. The CDR3 has 16 amino acids. V trimming: 7 bases; J trimming: 2 bases; junction bases outside the gene matches: 12. Here the CDR3 DNA reads TGTGCCAGCATGGTTCCGGGAGGGCCCCCTCAAGAGACCCAGTACTTC. It translates to CASMVPGGPPQETQYF.

V is TRBV19 and J is TRBJ1-5, with D possibly being TRBD1 (6 bases). Deletions cut 5 bases from V and 4 bases from J, with 15 bases between. This CDR3 is built from 15 residues. Germline values: CDR1 LNHDA, CDR2 SQIVND (reference sequence). CDR3 region: CASSSDGQFNQPQHF. The CDR3 DNA reads as TGTGCCAGTAGTTCGGACGGACAGTTTAATCAGCCCCAGCATTTT.

V gene TRBV30 combines with J gene TRBJ2-4; TRBD1 or TRBD2 may be the D gene (6 bases each). The CDR3 is 16 residues long. CDR1 and CDR2 (germline): GTSNPN, SVGIG (reference sequence). Trimming took off 5 bases at V and 1 base at J, with 18 bases between the two ends. The CDR3 nucleotides are TGTGCCTGGTCGGGGGCACAGGGTGAGGCCAAAAACATTCAGTACTTC. Translating it yields CAWSGAQGEAKNIQYF.

The chain joins TRBV7-6 to TRBJ1-5, with unresolved D. CDR1 is SGHVS and CDR2 is FNYEAQ in the germline V gene. The length of the CDR3 is 12 residues. Between the trimmed V and J ends, which lost 9 bases and 0 bases, there was a span of 6 bases. The CDR3 loop reads CASGDSNQPQHF. CDR3 bases: TGTGCCAGTGGGGATAGCAATCAGCCCCAGCATTTT.

The V gene is TRBV30, the J gene TRBJ2-3; tentatively, D is TRBD1 (6 bases). Trimming removed 7 bases from V and 3 bases from J, with 11 bases in between. CDR3 length equals 12 residues. Germline V gene lookup returns CDR1 GTSNPN and CDR2 SVGIG (reference sequence). CDR3 sequence reads: CASSGQTDTQYF. CDR3 coding DNA: TGTGCCTCGTCTGGACAGACAGATACGCAGTATTTT.

The chain joins TRBV2 to TRBJ2-1, with 9 bases identical to TRBD1. Germline-derived CDR1 and CDR2 are SNHLY and FYNNEI. This CDR3 is 13 amino acids long. With 11 bases clipped from V and 1 base from J, the junction kept 3 bases outside the gene matches. The CDR3 DNA reads TGTGCCTCCGGGACAGGGTCCTACAATGAGCAGTTCTTC. Its protein is CASGTGSYNEQFF.